The T cell receptor (beta chain) under discussion was sequenced for a study of cytomegalovirus exposure and HLA in healthy donors. On the study more broadly: HLA-typed donors contributed some 85 million unique TCRs, which were held in an early data release. Study observations and caveats: Evidence from a later analysis indicated that most CMV-associated TCR beta chains looked HLA-restricted.

Donors sampled were nominally healthy, though unrecorded immune exposures were likely. Details on this clone: The antigen remains unidentified.

Use of 60 Vbeta and 13 Jbeta primers characterized the PCR. Assay used: immunoSEQ multiplex PCR; TCRdb lists only in-frame clones, some missing. The sample includes 150,000 to 200,000 clones, roughly 84% of them seen just once. V was pared by 8 bases and J by 4 bases, with 0 bases of the junction left unmatched. The CDR3 length is 11 residues. The sequenced sample was PBMCs. V is TRBV5-3 and J is TRBJ1-5; TRBD1 matches 7 bases. TRBV5-3 is flagged as an ORF with uncertain function. This clonotype was sampled from a boy aged 10-17 years in good health and CMV-seronegative. For the CDR3, the DNA is TGTGCCAGGGGACAGAATCAGCCCCAGCATTTT. This encodes CARGQNQPQHF.